The subject of this entry is one T cell receptor beta chain. Its antigen is still unknown. From germline, CDR1 is DFQATT and CDR2 SNEGSKA (reference sequence). The CDR3 runs to 16 residues. These data come from a study of T cells expressing NK-cell markers. Reprocessing the 5' RACE reads, TCRdb reports a single entry for every CDR3 protein and omits DNA. This specimen shows about 180,000 distinct CDR3 sequences; the ten leading clones hold less than 20%. General study points: Also leading the CD3+CD56-NKG2C+ fraction in a few donors were these clonotypes. The study found dominant NKG2C+ clonotypes at roughly 1.0-7.5% of CD8+ T cells in about six donors. Unclear, still, was the HCMV specificity of the expanded NKG2C+ T cell clones.

The chain is built from TRBV20-1 and TRBJ2-3. What was sequenced was blood T cells: a sorted CD56 or NKG2C T cell subset, CD4+ or CD8+ T cells, or bulk PBMC T cells (not recorded which). This TCR came from a woman between 18 and 69 years old in good health. The CDR3 sequence is CSASDSHRSGTDTQYF.